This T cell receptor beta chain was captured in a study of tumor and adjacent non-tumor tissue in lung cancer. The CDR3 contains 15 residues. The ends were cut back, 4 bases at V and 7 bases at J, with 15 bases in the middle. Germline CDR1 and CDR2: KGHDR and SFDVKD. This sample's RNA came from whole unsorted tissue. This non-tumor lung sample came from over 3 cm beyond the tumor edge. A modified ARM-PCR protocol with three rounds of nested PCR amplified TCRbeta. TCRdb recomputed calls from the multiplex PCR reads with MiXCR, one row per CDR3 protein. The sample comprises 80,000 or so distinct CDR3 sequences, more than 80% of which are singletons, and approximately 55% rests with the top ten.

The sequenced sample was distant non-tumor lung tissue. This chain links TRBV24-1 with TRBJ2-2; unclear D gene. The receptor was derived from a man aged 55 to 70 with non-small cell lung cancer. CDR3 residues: CATSDSDTLRGELFF. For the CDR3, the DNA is TGTGCCACCAGTGACTCTGACACGCTCCGCGGGGAGCTGTTTTTT.